Each of the 27 T cell receptor beta chains below was sequenced from the same sample in a study of blood T cell repertoires in COVID-19. Method: immunoSEQ multiplex PCR; TCRdb's copy keeps in-frame clones and lacks some. The sample holds about 160,000 clones; about 86% are singletons and the top ten take roughly 20%. The sequencing input was peripheral blood. The receptors shown here come from an elderly woman with acute or convalescent COVID-19.

This chain uses TRBV14 with TRBJ2-5; 7 bases align to TRBD2. Germline V gene data show CDR1 as SGHDN and CDR2 as FVKESK. There are 15 residues in the CDR3. Losses at the gene ends were 1 base for V and 5 bases for J; bases not matched to a gene: 7. The CDR3 region has the DNA TGTGCCAGCAGCCAAGGCGCGGGAGAATGGGAGACCCAGTACTTC. This sequence encodes CASSQGAGEWETQYF.

The CDR3, as DNA: TGCGCCAGCATCACTCTACCCGGGTATTCTGACGAGCAGTACTTC. Its translation: CASITLPGYSDEQYF. V and J are TRBV5-1 and TRBJ2-7; D gene uncertain. In germline, CDR1 is SGHRS, CDR2 YFSETQ. CDR3 length: 15 residues. The germline V and J ends were trimmed by 6 bases and 5 bases, with 21 bases remaining between them.

This sequence joins TRBV5-1 and TRBJ1-2; 9 bases match TRBD1. Trimming took 0 bases from V and 7 from J; bases not matched to a gene: 7. This CDR3 has 15 amino acids. The germline V gene has CDR1 SGHRS and CDR2 YFSETQ. The CDR3 is CASSLAGQGKSGYTF. The CDR3 coding sequence is TGCGCCAGCAGCTTGGCGGGACAGGGAAAATCTGGCTACACCTTC. The entire variable domain, with the rest obtained from reference TRBV5-1 and TRBJ1-2, is as follows: KAGVTQTPRYLIKTRGQQVTLSCSPISGHRSVSWYQQTPGQGLQFLFEYFSETQRNKGNFPGRFSGRQFSNSRSEMNVSTLELGDSALYLCASSLAGQGKSGYTFGSGTRLTVV.

The chain joins TRBV18 to TRBJ2-3, with TRBD2 matching 7 bases. The CDR3 is made up of 15 amino acids. The germline gives CDR1 KGHSH, CDR2 LQKENI. V was clipped by 0 bases and J by 6 bases; unmatched bases: 6. The CDR3 nucleotides are TGTGCCAGCTCACCACCCAGCGGGATGAGGGATACGCAGTATTTT. Translating gives CASSPPSGMRDTQYF.

This chain joins TRBV7-9 and TRBJ1-2; 7 nucleotides line up with TRBD1. Germline V gives CDR1 SEHNR, CDR2 FQNEAQ (reference sequence). V trimming: 5 bases; J trimming: 2 bases; junction bases outside the gene matches: 11. The CDR3 has 16 residues. The CDR3 protein is CASSPPGQGGNYGYTF. CDR3 bases: TGTGCCAGCAGCCCACCTGGGCAGGGGGGAAACTATGGCTACACCTTC. The full variable domain, completed using reference TRBV7-9 and TRBJ1-2, is DTGVSQNPRHKITKRGQNVTFRCDPISEHNRLYWYRQTLGQGPEFLTYFQNEAQLEKSRLLSDRFSAERPKGSFSTLEIQRTEQGDSAMYLCASSPPGQGGNYGYTFGSGTRLTVV.

The chain links TRBV24-1 to TRBJ2-7, with a weak D call TRBD1 (6 bases). Looked up from germline, CDR1 is KGHDR and CDR2 is SFDVKD. This CDR3 is 12 amino acids long. V lost 8 bases and J 5 bases, leaving 12 bases between the germline ends. The CDR3 nucleotides are TGTGCCACCATGGGGGCAGGGAACGAGCAGTACTTC. Translation: CATMGAGNEQYF.

CDR3 loop: CASSPTGTAYEQYF. CDR3 nucleotides: TGTGCCAGCAGCCCCACCGGGACAGCCTACGAGCAGTACTTC. The chain carries TRBV7-9 and TRBJ2-7, with 7 bases fitting TRBD1. This CDR3 is built from 14 residues. Trimming cost V 5 bases and J 2 bases; bases outside gene matches: 6. The V gene's germline CDR1 is SEHNR and CDR2 FQNEAQ (reference sequence). The full variable domain, rest sourced from reference TRBV7-9 and TRBJ2-7, is DTGVSQNPRHKITKRGQNVTFRCDPISEHNRLYWYRQTLGQGPEFLTYFQNEAQLEKSRLLSDRFSAERPKGSFSTLEIQRTEQGDSAMYLCASSPTGTAYEQYFGPGTRLTVT.

V is TRBV27 and J is TRBJ1-3; no firm D call. Deletions cut 6 bases from V and 0 bases from J, with 12 bases between. The germline V gene encodes CDR1 MNHEY and CDR2 SMNVEV (reference sequence). The CDR3 totals 15 residues. The CDR3 bases are TGTGCCAGCAGCCACTCACCTTCCTCTGGAAACACCATATATTTT. Its translation is CASSHSPSSGNTIYF.

This chain links TRBV7-9 with TRBJ2-1, with 9 bases fitting TRBD2. V shed 1 base and J 7 bases; nucleotides not matched to a gene: 2. The germline V gene has CDR1 SEHNR and CDR2 FQNEAQ (reference sequence). The CDR3 extends over 14 amino acids. CDR3 protein: CASSLVSGRNEQFF. The CDR3 DNA is TGTGCCAGCAGCTTAGTTAGCGGGAGAAATGAGCAGTTCTTC. The whole variable domain, remainder taken from reference TRBV7-9 and TRBJ2-1, is DTGVSQNPRHKITKRGQNVTFRCDPISEHNRLYWYRQTLGQGPEFLTYFQNEAQLEKSRLLSDRFSAERPKGSFSTLEIQRTEQGDSAMYLCASSLVSGRNEQFFGPGTRLTVL.

The V gene is TRBV5-4, the J gene TRBJ1-6; D is perhaps TRBD1 (5 bases). Germline CDR1 SGHNT, CDR2 YYREEE (reference sequence). The CDR3 extends over 15 amino acids. V shed 1 base and J shed 3 bases, with 8 bases lying between them. For the CDR3, the DNA is TGTGCCAGCAGCTTGTGGGGCGACTATAATTCACCCCTCCACTTT. Protein product: CASSLWGDYNSPLHF.

This chain connects TRBV11-2 to TRBJ2-3, with 9 nucleotides matching TRBD2. CDR1 is SGHAT and CDR2 is FQNNGV in the germline V gene. CDR3 length: 18 amino acids. V lost 1 base and J lost 0; bases outside the gene matches: 8. The CDR3 DNA reads TGTGCCAGCAGCTTAGCTAGCGGGATAAGCCTAAGCACAGATACGCAGTATTTT. Protein: CASSLASGISLSTDTQYF.

For the CDR3, the DNA is TGCAGCGTTGCGGCAGGGAGGAACGAGCAGTACTTC. Translated: CSVAAGRNEQYF. J is TRBJ2-7 and V is TRBV29-1; weak D call: TRBD2 (6 bases). Germline CDR1 and CDR2: SQVTM and ANQGSEA. The CDR3 is 12 amino acids. Between the trimmed V and J ends, which lost 4 bases and 5 bases, there was a span of 12 bases.

The V gene is TRBV4-1, the J gene TRBJ2-7; the D is unclear. Germline CDR1 MGHRA, CDR2 YSYEKL. V lost 4 bases and J lost 4, with 14 bases in between. The CDR3 sequence is 14 residues long. The CDR3 coding sequence is TGCGCCAGCAGCCCGGCTAGAAACCAGTACGAGCAGTACTTC. Protein product: CASSPARNQYEQYF.

The chain couples TRBV5-1 to TRBJ1-2; D not certain. This CDR3 region has 12 residues. Germline V gene sequence: CDR1 SGHRS, CDR2 YFSETQ. With 4 bases removed from V and 1 base from J, the gap between germline ends came to 5 bases. CDR3 residues: CASSLLNYGYTF. Written as DNA, the CDR3 is TGCGCCAGCAGCCTCCTTAACTATGGCTACACCTTC.

CDR3 nucleotides: TGCGCCAGCAGTCCAAGCTCTAACACTGAAGCTTTCTTT. Encoded protein: CASSPSSNTEAFF. The rearrangement links TRBV4-1 to TRBJ1-1; D is undetermined. CDR1 is MGHRA, CDR2 YSYEKL, per germline. V gave up 6 bases and J gave up 2 bases, with 10 bases separating them. This CDR3 region has 13 residues.

The chain links TRBV3-1 (or the pseudogene TRBV3-2) to TRBJ1-5; D gene uncertain. With 5 bases removed from V and 0 bases from J, the gap between germline ends came to 11 bases. Germline CDR1 LGHDT, CDR2 YNNKEL (reference sequence). The CDR3 contains 15 residues. The CDR3 reads CASSSGSYSNQPQHF. The CDR3 DNA sequence: TGTGCCAGCAGCTCAGGTTCTTATAGCAATCAGCCCCAGCATTTT.

This clone was seen once. The J gene is TRBJ2-5, the V gene TRBV10-3, with D tentatively TRBD2 (6 bases). V was pared by 7 bases and J by 4 bases, with 13 bases between. This CDR3 is 13 amino acids long. The germline V gene has CDR1 ENHRY and CDR2 SYGVKD. CDR3 residues: CAITPAEGETQYF. The CDR3 DNA sequence: TGTGCCATCACCCCGGCGGAGGGAGAGACCCAGTACTTC.

The J gene is TRBJ2-2, the V gene TRBV6-5; weak D call: TRBD1 (6 bases). Trimming left V 7 bases short and J 5 bases short, with 17 bases between. This CDR3 comprises 15 residues. CDR1 and CDR2 (germline): MNHEY, SVGAGI. CDR3 loop: CASTPGYRETGELFF. DNA for the CDR3: TGTGCCAGCACCCCGGGGTACAGGGAAACCGGGGAGCTGTTTTTT.

The rearrangement links TRBV9 to TRBJ2-7, with D hard to call. CDR3 size: 16 residues. The germline CDR1 and CDR2 sequences are SGDLS and YYNGEE. V gave up 7 bases and J gave up 5 bases, with 25 bases separating them. CDR3 loop: CASDSGLASPRDEQYF. For the CDR3, the DNA is TGTGCCAGCGATAGTGGATTAGCCAGCCCTCGGGACGAGCAGTACTTC.

V usage is TRBV7-2 and J usage is TRBJ1-6; D might be TRBD1 (6 bases). The CDR3 extends over 14 amino acids. The germline V and J ends were trimmed by 1 base and 6 bases, with 7 bases remaining between them. Germline V CDR1 and CDR2: SGHTA, FQGNSA. As DNA, the CDR3 is TGTGCCAGCAGCTTAGACAGGGTTAATTCACCCCTCCACTTT. Its translation: CASSLDRVNSPLHF.

V is TRBV28 and J is TRBJ1-6, with 7 bases fitting TRBD1. Germline values: CDR1 MDHEN, CDR2 SYDVKM. The CDR3 totals 16 residues. V lost 7 bases and J lost 8; bases outside the gene matches: 14. The CDR3 reads CASTSVGGGGYSPLHF. In DNA, the CDR3 is TGTGCCAGCACCAGCGTTGGCGGAGGGGGCTATTCACCCCTCCACTTT.

In this sample, this clone turned up once. The rearrangement joins TRBV4-1 to TRBJ2-2, with 13 bases lining up with TRBD2. V was pared by 3 bases and J by 4 bases, with 8 bases of the junction left unmatched. CDR1 and CDR2 (germline): MGHRA, YSYEKL. The CDR3 covers 18 residues. The CDR3 here is CASSQLLAGGPGTGELFF. CDR3 bases: TGCGCCAGCAGCCAGCTACTAGCGGGGGGGCCTGGCACCGGGGAGCTGTTTTTT.

This clone has just one count. The chain couples TRBV2 to TRBJ2-3, with a tentative D call TRBD2 (5 bases). Trimming removed 3 bases at V and 5 bases at J, with 9 bases between. Germline lookup yields CDR1 SNHLY and CDR2 FYNNEI. CDR3 length: 13 residues. CDR3: CASSDEGEDTQYF. The CDR3 DNA reads TGTGCCAGCAGTGATGAGGGAGAAGATACGCAGTATTTT.

The chain carries TRBV9 and TRBJ1-2; tentative D call: TRBD1 (5 bases). Germline CDR1 is SGDLS and CDR2 is YYNGEE. This CDR3 contains 15 residues. Trimming stripped 4 bases from V and 2 bases from J, with 15 bases between. The DNA of the CDR3 is TGTGCCAGCAGCTCCCACAGGCTAGGGAACTATGGCTACACCTTC. Its translation is CASSSHRLGNYGYTF.

In its sample, this clone was seen once. V is TRBV2 and J is TRBJ1-2; 7 bases align to TRBD1. Germline-derived CDR1 and CDR2 are SNHLY and FYNNEI. Trimming removed 6 bases from V and 0 bases from J; junction bases left unmatched: 4. This CDR3 comprises 14 residues. The CDR3 DNA follows: TGTGCCAGCAGACTTGACAGGGCTAACTATGGCTACACCTTC. Translating it yields CASRLDRANYGYTF. The full variable domain, rest sourced from reference TRBV2 and TRBJ1-2, is EPEVTQTPSHQVTQMGQEVILRCVPISNHLYFYWYRQILGQKVEFLVSFYNNEISEKSEIFDDQFSVERPDGSNFTLKIRSTKLEDSAMYFCASRLDRANYGYTFGSGTRLTVV.

This rearrangement joins TRBV5-6 to TRBJ2-1; the D gene is possibly TRBD2 (6 bases). Germline V CDR1 and CDR2: SGHDT, YYEEEE. V gave up 0 bases and J gave up 7 bases, with 8 bases separating them. The length of the CDR3 is 13 residues. CDR3 protein: CASSLVGGNEQFF. The CDR3 DNA sequence: TGTGCCAGCAGCTTGGTTGGAGGGAATGAGCAGTTCTTC.

The chain couples TRBV6-1 to TRBJ1-1; TRBD1 matches 8 bases. In germline, CDR1 is MNHNS, CDR2 SASEGT. V lost 3 bases to trimming and J lost 3 bases; unmatched junction nucleotides: 9. The CDR3 consists of 16 residues. In nucleotides, the CDR3 is TGTGCCAGCAGTGACCTCCCTAGGGACAGGTACACTGAAGCTTTCTTT. This sequence encodes CASSDLPRDRYTEAFF.